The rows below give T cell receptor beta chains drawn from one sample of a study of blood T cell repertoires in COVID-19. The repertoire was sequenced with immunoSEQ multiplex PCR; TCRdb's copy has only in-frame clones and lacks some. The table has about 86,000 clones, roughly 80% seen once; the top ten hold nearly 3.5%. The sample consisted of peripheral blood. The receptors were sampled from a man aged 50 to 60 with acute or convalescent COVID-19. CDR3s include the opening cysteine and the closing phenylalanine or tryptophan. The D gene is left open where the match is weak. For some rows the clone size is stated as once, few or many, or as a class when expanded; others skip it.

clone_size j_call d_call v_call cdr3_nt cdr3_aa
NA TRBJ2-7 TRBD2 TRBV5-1 TGCGCCAGCAGCTTATCGACCGGGACTAGCGGGAGGGCTGGGGAGCAGTACTTC CASSLSTGTSGRAGEQYF
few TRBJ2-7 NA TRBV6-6 TGTGCCAGCAGCGATCCCGGGACTGCCGGCTCCTACGAGCAGTACTTC CASSDPGTAGSYEQYF
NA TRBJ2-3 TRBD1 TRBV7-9 TGTGCCAGCAGCTTAGCTGACAGGGGGACAGATACGCAGTATTTT CASSLADRGTDTQYF
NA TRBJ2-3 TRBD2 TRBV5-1 TGCGCCAGCAGCAAGGGACTAGCGGGGTTAGATACGCAGTATTTT CASSKGLAGLDTQYF
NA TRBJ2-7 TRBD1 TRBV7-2 TGTGCCAGCAGCTCCAACGCGGACAGGGGAAACTACGAGCAGTACTTC CASSSNADRGNYEQYF
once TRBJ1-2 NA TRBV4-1 TGCGCCAGCAGCCACCTAGTGAGGGGGGGCAATTTGGGTGGCTACACCTTC CASSHLVRGGNLGGYTF
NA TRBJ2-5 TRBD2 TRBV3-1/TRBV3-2 TGTGCCAGCAGCAAGGGACTAGCGGGAGCTAAAGAGACCCAGTACTTC CASSKGLAGAKETQYF
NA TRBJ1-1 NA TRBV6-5 TGTGCCAGCAGTTACTGGACAGAGAACACTGAAGCTTTCTTT CASSYWTENTEAFF
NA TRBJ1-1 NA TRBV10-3 TGTGCCATCAGTGAGTCATTGAGCACTGAAGCTTTCTTT CAISESLSTEAFF
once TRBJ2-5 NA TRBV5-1 TGCGCCAGCAGCTTGGTGCGGGGGCCCTCACAAGAGACCCAGTACTTC CASSLVRGPSQETQYF
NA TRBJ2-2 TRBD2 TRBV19 TGTGCCAGTAGTACCCCATTAGCGGGCCTCACCGGGGAGCTGTTTTTT CASSTPLAGLTGELFF
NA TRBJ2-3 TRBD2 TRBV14 TGTGCCAGCAGTCAACTAGCGGGAGTGACAGATACGCAGTATTTT CASSQLAGVTDTQYF
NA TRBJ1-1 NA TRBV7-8 TGTGCCAGCAGCTTGGCGGGTGGGGTAGCTTTCTTT CASSLAGGVAFF
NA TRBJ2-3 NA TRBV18 TGTGCCAGCTCACGGACAGCTAGCACAGATACGCAGTATTTT CASSRTASTDTQYF